Below are 15 T cell receptor beta chains sequenced from a single sample in a study of T cells in Graves' hyperthyroidism and ophthalmopathy. Amplified TCR beta CDR3 regions derived from RNA transcripts. A set of HTBI primers served as the primers for a first-round RT-PCR of the TCR CDR3. MiXCR, applied by TCRdb to the multiplex PCR reads, yields one record per CDR3 protein. The data hold fewer than 700,000 distinct CDR3 sequences, with roughly 18% observed a single time. Specimen: blood. All receptors come from a woman aged 18 to 35 with Graves' ophthalmopathy.

This clonotype was observed many times. The chain recombines TRBV5-1 with TRBJ1-3, with unresolved D. V was cut by 5 bases and J by 4 bases, with 10 bases left in between. There are 13 residues in the CDR3. Germline V gene data show CDR1 as SGHRS and CDR2 as YFSETQ. CDR3 coding DNA: TGCGCCAGCAGGTTCCCTGGGGGAAACACCATATATTTT. Its translation is CASRFPGGNTIYF.

This clonotype was observed a handful of times. The genes are TRBV2 and TRBJ2-3; 11 bases align to TRBD2. Unmatched junction bases numbered 10, after V lost 9 bases and J lost 2 bases. Per the germline V gene, CDR1 is SNHLY and CDR2 is FYNNEI. This CDR3 has 16 amino acids. CDR3 region: CARRESSGGPTDTQYF. In DNA form, the CDR3 reads TGTGCCAGGAGGGAATCTAGCGGGGGGCCCACAGATACGCAGTATTTT. The variable domain in full, completed from reference TRBV2 and TRBJ2-3, reads EPEVTQTPSHQVTQMGQEVILRCVPISNHLYFYWYRQILGQKVEFLVSFYNNEISEKSEIFDDQFSVERPDGSNFTLKIRSTKLEDSAMYFCARRESSGGPTDTQYFGPGTRLTVL.

This clonotype has a count of ten or more. The chain has TRBV27 and TRBJ2-5, with no clear D. Germline CDR1 MNHEY, CDR2 SMNVEV (reference sequence). The CDR3 is 14 residues long. The V end lost 3 bases, the J end lost 3 bases, and 11 bases lay between the germline ends. DNA for the CDR3: TGTGCCAGCAGTTTTGTTGGAGATGAAGAGACCCAGTACTTC. Amino acids: CASSFVGDEETQYF.

This clonotype was counted between two and nine times. The chain uses TRBV6-2 or TRBV6-3 and TRBJ2-7; perhaps D is TRBD1 or TRBD2 (5 bases each). The germline V gene has CDR1 MNHEY and CDR2 SVGEGT. Deletions cut 0 bases from V and 0 bases from J, with 12 bases between. The CDR3 is made up of 16 amino acids. The CDR3 coding sequence is TGTGCCAGCAGTTACTCGAGCGCAGGGAGCTCCTACGAGCAGTACTTC. It specifies CASSYSSAGSSYEQYF.

This clonotype showed up many times. V gene TRBV20-1 combines with J gene TRBJ2-1; a weak D match, TRBD2 (6 bases). This CDR3 spans 14 amino acids. Trimming took 3 bases from V and 4 from J, leaving 13 bases between them. The germline gives CDR1 DFQATT, CDR2 SNEGSKA (reference sequence). The CDR3 DNA reads as TGCAGTGCTAGGATGGCGGGAAGATACAATGAGCAGTTCTTC. Translating gives CSARMAGRYNEQFF.

With regard to this clonotype: This may come from a read error, since a much larger clone is one base off. The chain links TRBV6-2 or TRBV6-3 to TRBJ2-5; tentatively, D is TRBD1 (7 bases). This CDR3 contains 13 residues. V lost 6 bases, J lost 7 bases, and 15 bases lay in between. The germline CDR1 and CDR2 sequences are MNHEY and SVGEGT. In DNA, the CDR3 is TGTGCCAGCAGCAGGGAGGCAGGGGGGACCCAGTACTTC. It encodes CASSREAGGTQYF.

CDR3 sequence: CASSGNGRFRMNTEAFF. For the CDR3, the DNA is TGTGCCAGCAGTGGGAATGGGAGATTTCGGATGAACACTGAAGCTTTCTTT. V is TRBV28 and J is TRBJ1-1; D is undetermined. V was clipped by 5 bases and J by 0 bases, with 19 bases between them. Germline-derived CDR1 and CDR2 are MDHEN and SYDVKM. The CDR3 has 17 amino acids.

This clonotype was seen a handful of times. This chain joins TRBV2 and TRBJ1-3; no firm D call. Germline V gene lookup returns CDR1 SNHLY and CDR2 FYNNEI. V gave up 5 bases and J gave up 0 bases, with 11 bases separating them. CDR3 length: 15 amino acids. CDR3 in DNA: TGTGCCAGCAGTCAACTGGTGAGCTCTGGAAACACCATATATTTT. Protein sequence: CASSQLVSSGNTIYF.

Many counts were recorded for this clonotype. The CDR3 DNA is TGTGCCAGCAGCCCCAGGGGGGGAGCGGGAGGCTACGAGCAGTACTTC. This codes for CASSPRGGAGGYEQYF. The V and J genes are TRBV7-2 and TRBJ2-7, with 9 bases identical to TRBD2. The CDR3 loop spans 16 amino acids. After removal of 5 bases from V and 3 bases from J, the junction contained 11 bases not matched to a gene. Germline V gene lookup returns CDR1 SGHTA and CDR2 FQGNSA.

This clonotype was recorded many times. The V and J genes are TRBV11-1 and TRBJ2-7; either TRBD1 or TRBD2 may supply D (5 bases each). The CDR3 is made up of 13 amino acids. CDR1 is SGHAT and CDR2 is FQDESV in the germline V gene (reference sequence). V lost 2 bases to trimming and J lost 6 bases, with 11 bases between them. CDR3 bases: TGTGCCAGCAGCTTACCCGGGGCGGTCGAGCAGTACTTC. It is translated as CASSLPGAVEQYF.

Only a few counts were recorded for this clonotype. The CDR3 DNA reads as TGTGCCAGCAGTGCTACCGGGACTAGCGGTTACAATGAGCAGTTCTTC. Protein sequence: CASSATGTSGYNEQFF. V gene TRBV2 combines with J gene TRBJ2-1, with 11 bases identical to TRBD2. CDR1 and CDR2 (germline): SNHLY, FYNNEI. J gave up 4 bases and V 4 bases, and 6 bases lay outside the gene matches. CDR3 length: 16 amino acids.

The genes are TRBV20-1 and TRBJ2-3; D may be TRBD2 (5 bases). V dropped 6 bases and J dropped 3 bases, with 25 bases sitting between them. The CDR3 totals 17 residues. Germline CDR1 and CDR2: DFQATT and SNEGSKA (reference sequence). The CDR3 bases are TGCAGTGCCAACACGTGGGCTAGCAGGATGGGTACAGATACGCAGTATTTT. Its protein is CSANTWASRMGTDTQYF.

This clonotype was counted only a few times. A much larger clone sits a single nucleotide away, making a read error possible. The CDR3: CASSVDYNEQFF. The CDR3 bases are TGTGCCAGCAGCGTAGACTACAATGAGCAGTTCTTC. V gene TRBV9 combines with J gene TRBJ2-1; D gene uncertain. Trimming removed 0 bases at V and 3 bases at J, with 1 base between. The length of the CDR3 is 12 residues. Germline values: CDR1 SGDLS, CDR2 YYNGEE.

This clonotype was seen ten or more times. The chain links TRBV11-1 to TRBJ2-1; D is tentatively TRBD1 or TRBD2 (5 bases each). The CDR3 extends over 15 amino acids. CDR1 and CDR2 from the germline V gene are SGHAT and FQDESV (reference sequence). V was pared by 9 bases and J by 2 bases, with 17 bases between. The CDR3 protein is CASRDVRSTYNEQFF. CDR3 nucleotide sequence: TGTGCCAGTCGGGACGTTAGGAGTACCTACAATGAGCAGTTCTTC.

To note about this clonotype: A read error is possible here, since a much larger clone lies one base away. This chain links TRBV6-2 or TRBV6-3 with TRBJ1-2; D not resolved. Germline V gives CDR1 MNHEY, CDR2 SVGEGT. This CDR3 is 14 amino acids long. This CDR3 is CASSYEGSNYGCTF. The CDR3 DNA reads TGTGCCAGCAGTTATGAAGGGTCGAACTATGGCTGCACCTTC.